This is a list of T cell receptor beta chains from one sample in a study of blood T cell repertoires in COVID-19. The protocol was immunoSEQ multiplex PCR, while the TCRdb copy is restricted to in-frame clones and leaves out a portion. The sample shows 250,000 to 350,000 clones, about 81% of them seen only once. The sequencing input was peripheral blood. Receptor source: a human donor with COVID-19, enrolled during active disease. The donor label of this sample is uncertain. Each CDR3 is given with its conserved first and last residue. The order of the fields is J gene, clone size, V gene, D gene, CDR3 protein, CDR3 DNA. D genes are given only for firm matches. Size values are once, few and many counts, or a class for expanded clones, and some rows have none.

TRBJ2-3,.,TRBV9,.,CASSASARTDTQYF,TGTGCCAGCAGCGCCAGCGCACGCACAGATACGCAGTATTTT
TRBJ2-7,.,TRBV7-2,.,CASSSPPGSYEQYF,TGTGCCAGCAGCTCACCACCGGGCTCCTACGAGCAGTACTTC
TRBJ1-5,.,TRBV6-5,TRBD1,CASREDREGQPQHF,TGTGCCAGCAGAGAGGACAGGGAAGGTCAGCCCCAGCATTTT
TRBJ1-4,once,TRBV11-2,.,CASSPRDFATNEKLFF,TGTGCCAGCAGCCCCAGGGACTTTGCAACTAATGAAAAACTGTTTTTT
TRBJ2-1,.,TRBV19,TRBD2,CASSPQLAGDLLSYNEQFF,TGTGCCAGTAGTCCCCAACTAGCGGGGGACCTCCTCTCCTACAATGAGCAGTTCTTC
TRBJ2-3,.,TRBV10-3,.,CAITPDSEGADTQYF,TGTGCCATCACCCCGGACTCCGAGGGTGCAGATACGCAGTATTTT
TRBJ2-5,.,TRBV19,TRBD1,CASSTVGTGGETQYF,TGTGCCAGTAGTACCGTAGGGACAGGGGGAGAGACCCAGTACTTC
TRBJ2-2,few,TRBV28,TRBD1,CASRRPGTGGKLFF,TGTGCCAGCAGACGTCCCGGGACAGGGGGCAAGCTGTTTTTT
TRBJ2-1,.,TRBV5-1,TRBD2,CASSRGLAGGNEQFF,TGCGCCAGCAGCCGCGGACTAGCGGGAGGAAATGAGCAGTTCTTC
TRBJ1-1,many,TRBV28,TRBD1,CASRENRGDTEAFF,TGTGCCAGCAGAGAGAACAGGGGAGACACTGAAGCTTTCTTT
TRBJ2-5,.,TRBV11-3,TRBD2,CASSLGIVAGAGETQYF,TGTGCCAGCAGCTTAGGGATCGTAGCGGGAGCGGGGGAGACCCAGTACTTC
TRBJ2-1,.,TRBV27,TRBD1,CASSLSRDRGEQFF,TGTGCCAGCAGTTTGTCTCGGGACAGGGGTGAGCAGTTCTTC
TRBJ1-2,few,TRBV2,.,CASRGVGVSRTSQGYTF,TGTGCCAGCCGGGGGGTCGGGGTCTCGAGGACGTCGCAGGGCTACACCTTC
TRBJ2-7,.,TRBV21-1,.,CASTSRCRQAPYEQYF,TGTGCCAGCACCTCCAGGTGTCGGCAGGCCCCCTACGAGCAGTACTTC
TRBJ1-1,.,TRBV18,.,CASSPRDIGNTEAFF,TGTGCCAGCTCACCACGAGACATTGGCAACACTGAAGCTTTCTTT
TRBJ2-5,.,TRBV28,.,CASRVPGSGKETQYF,TGTGCCAGCAGGGTTCCGGGAAGCGGAAAAGAGACCCAGTACTTC
TRBJ2-5,.,TRBV2,.,CASSGSGGRWETQYF,TGTGCCAGCAGCGGAAGCGGAGGGCGTTGGGAGACCCAGTACTTC
TRBJ2-1,.,TRBV5-1,TRBD2,CASSLVTSGSYNEQFF,TGCGCCAGCAGCTTGGTGACTAGCGGGTCCTACAATGAGCAGTTCTTC
TRBJ2-1,.,TRBV19,TRBD2,CASSRGAGGPGEQFF,TGTGCCAGTAGTAGGGGTGCGGGAGGGCCGGGTGAGCAGTTCTTC
TRBJ2-7,.,TRBV28,TRBD1,CASRGPGGYYEQYF,TGTGCCAGCAGGGGACCAGGGGGTTACTACGAGCAGTACTTC
TRBJ1-5,.,TRBV12-3/TRBV12-4,.,CASSIYIGSQHF,TGTGCCAGCAGTATATATATAGGGAGCCAGCATTTT
TRBJ2-7,many,TRBV5-6,.,CASSLGSAGYEQYF,TGTGCCAGCAGCTTGGGATCAGCAGGGTACGAGCAGTACTTC
TRBJ1-2,.,TRBV5-1,.,CASSLPGSEDYGYTF,TGCGCCAGCAGCTTGCCTGGGAGCGAGGACTATGGCTACACCTTC
TRBJ1-1,.,TRBV6-6,TRBD1,CASSYSDGTGDTEAFF,TGTGCCAGCAGTTACTCTGATGGGACAGGGGACACTGAAGCTTTCTTT
TRBJ1-5,once,TRBV5-6,.,CASSLGALRLNQPQHF,TGTGCCAGCAGTTTAGGGGCGCTTCGGCTCAATCAGCCCCAGCATTTT
TRBJ2-7,.,TRBV7-9,TRBD2,CASSPLASGFYEQYF,TGTGCCAGCAGTCCTTTGGCTAGCGGGTTCTACGAGCAGTACTTC
TRBJ1-4,.,TRBV11-2,.,CASSSPGSNEKLFF,TGTGCCAGCAGCTCTCCAGGGTCTAATGAAAAACTGTTTTTT
TRBJ1-4,.,TRBV28,TRBD1,CASRIRQGGPTNEKLFF,TGTGCCAGCAGAATTAGACAGGGGGGTCCAACTAATGAAAAACTGTTTTTT
TRBJ1-3,few,TRBV29-1,.,CSVVAQGGNTIYF,TGCAGCGTTGTAGCCCAGGGAGGGAACACCATATATTTT
TRBJ2-1,.,TRBV28,.,CASTPNDGGGNEQFF,TGTGCCAGCACACCCAACGATGGGGGAGGCAATGAGCAGTTCTTC
TRBJ1-5,.,TRBV19,.,CASSITRSVNQPQHF,TGTGCCAGTAGTATTACCAGGTCCGTCAATCAGCCCCAGCATTTT
TRBJ2-1,once,TRBV6-1,.,CASSERGRSYVNEQFF,TGTGCCAGCAGTGAAAGGGGTAGGTCTTACGTCAATGAGCAGTTCTTC
TRBJ1-2,once,TRBV18,TRBD1,CASSVSGQDEGYTF,TGTGCCAGCTCAGTATCGGGACAGGATGAGGGCTACACCTTC
TRBJ2-4,once,TRBV3-1/TRBV3-2,TRBD1,CASSLKGQAKNIQYF,TGTGCCAGCAGCCTTAAGGGACAGGCCAAAAACATTCAGTACTTC
TRBJ2-5,.,TRBV25-1,TRBD2,CASSLPGGAAETQYF,TGTGCCAGCAGCCTCCCCGGGGGGGCAGCCGAGACCCAGTACTTC
TRBJ2-2,.,TRBV18,.,CASSSGVETGELFF,TGTGCCAGCTCATCAGGGGTGGAGACCGGGGAGCTGTTTTTT
TRBJ2-1,.,TRBV5-6,.,CASSSMAVNEQFF,TGTGCCAGCAGCTCCATGGCTGTCAATGAGCAGTTCTTC
TRBJ2-5,.,TRBV6-5,TRBD2,CARAGGGTQYF,TGTGCTAGGGCGGGAGGAGGGACCCAGTACTTC
TRBJ1-2,.,TRBV28,.,CAIPRGRQGSPGGYGYTF,TGTGCCATCCCGCGTGGGAGACAAGGCTCTCCAGGCGGATATGGCTACACCTTC
TRBJ2-1,.,TRBV6-5,TRBD2,CASSTSGPDNEQFF,TGTGCCAGCAGCACTAGCGGGCCTGACAATGAGCAGTTCTTC
TRBJ1-6,.,TRBV6-6,.,CASSYSTASHNSPLHF,TGTGCCAGCAGTTACTCGACTGCCAGCCATAATTCACCCCTCCACTTT
TRBJ2-2,.,TRBV5-4,TRBD2,CASSPGLAGTGELFF,TGTGCCAGCAGCCCGGGACTAGCGGGCACCGGGGAGCTGTTTTTT
TRBJ2-7,few,TRBV14,.,CASSQFFFIAPQYF,TGTGCCAGCAGCCAATTTTTTTTCATAGCGCCTCAGTACTTC
TRBJ2-3,.,TRBV27,.,CASSLMTGTDTQYF,TGTGCCAGCAGTTTGATGACAGGCACAGATACGCAGTATTTT
TRBJ1-2,few,TRBV5-6,TRBD1,CASSLDRGRGYTF,TGTGCCAGCAGCTTGGACAGGGGGCGCGGCTACACCTTC
TRBJ1-2,.,TRBV19,.,CASSKARRHADGYTF,TGTGCCAGTAGTAAGGCCCGGAGGCACGCGGATGGCTACACCTTC
TRBJ1-3,.,TRBV19,.,CASNDFRPGNTIYF,TGTGCCAGTAATGACTTCCGGCCAGGAAACACCATATATTTT
TRBJ2-1,.,TRBV7-3,TRBD2,CASSSPGLELFF,TGTGCCAGCAGCTCCCCGGGACTAGAGCTGTTCTTC
TRBJ2-1,few,TRBV7-3,TRBD2,CASSPGTSGNRQFF,TGTGCCAGCAGCCCCGGGACTAGCGGGAATCGGCAGTTCTTC